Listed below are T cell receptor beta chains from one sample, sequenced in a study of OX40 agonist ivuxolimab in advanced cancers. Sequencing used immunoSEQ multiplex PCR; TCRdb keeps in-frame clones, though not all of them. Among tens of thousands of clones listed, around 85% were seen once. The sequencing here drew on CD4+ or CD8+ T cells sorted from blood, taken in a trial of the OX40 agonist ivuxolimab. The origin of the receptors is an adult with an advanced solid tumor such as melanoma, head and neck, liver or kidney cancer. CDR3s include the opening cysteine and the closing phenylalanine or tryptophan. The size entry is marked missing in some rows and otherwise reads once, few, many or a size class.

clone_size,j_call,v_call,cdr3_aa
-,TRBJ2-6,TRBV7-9,CASSFSRLRSGANVLTF
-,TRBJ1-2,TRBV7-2,CASSLGQGDYGYTF
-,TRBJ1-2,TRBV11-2,CASSPISHGYTF
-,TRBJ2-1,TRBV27,CASSHGTENEQFF
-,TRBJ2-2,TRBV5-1,CASFGLQNTGELFF
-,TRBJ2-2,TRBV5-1,CASSLDGENTGELFF
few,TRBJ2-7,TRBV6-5,CASNRDRGRYEQYF
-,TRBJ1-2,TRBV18,CASSGTGTRIGYTF
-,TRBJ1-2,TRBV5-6,CASSLRHTYGYTF
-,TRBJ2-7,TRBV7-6,CASSPKAGGSIHEQYF
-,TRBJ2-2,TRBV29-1,CSVPRTSGGTGELFF
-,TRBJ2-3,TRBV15,CATSRVLTEPGTQYF
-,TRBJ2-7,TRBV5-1,CASSFGPEQYF
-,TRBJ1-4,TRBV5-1,CASSTGTSNEKLFF
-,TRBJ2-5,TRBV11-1,CASSYGQQETQYF
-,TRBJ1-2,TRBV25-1,CASSDTEPKGGYTF
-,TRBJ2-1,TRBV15,CATSRDGGRTTNEQFF
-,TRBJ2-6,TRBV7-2,CASSFYSPSGANVLTF
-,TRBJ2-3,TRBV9,CASSVTGLAGPDTQYF
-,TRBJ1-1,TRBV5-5,CASSFEQGTEAFF
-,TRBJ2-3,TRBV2,CASRGPLAATDTQYF
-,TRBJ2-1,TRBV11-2,CASSRGRTGGWDEQFF
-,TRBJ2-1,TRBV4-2,CASSPTLAATYNEQFF
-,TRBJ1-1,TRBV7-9,CASTEGARTEAFF
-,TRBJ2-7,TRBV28,CASSSPGLGRSYEQYF
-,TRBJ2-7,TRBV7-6,CASSPPESDLFYEQYF
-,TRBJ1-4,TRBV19,CASSSGTGNEKLFF
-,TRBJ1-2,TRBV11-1,CASSTQQGFRGYTF
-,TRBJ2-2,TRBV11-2,CASSFGLAGNTGELFF